The 3 T cell receptor beta chains below were found in one sample sequenced in a study of tumor and adjacent non-tumor tissue in lung cancer. This sample's RNA came from whole unsorted tissue. This non-tumor lung sample came from over 3 cm beyond the tumor edge. Three rounds of nested PCR, following a modified ARM-PCR protocol, produced the TCRbeta library. MiXCR was run by TCRdb on the multiplex PCR reads, yielding one entry per CDR3 protein. This sample yields 70,000 to 90,000 distinct CDR3 sequences, of which nearly 70% are seen a single time; about 30% belongs to the top ten. The sequencing sample was made of distant non-tumor lung tissue. The receptors stem from a woman in her forties or fifties with non-small cell lung cancer.

The V gene is TRBV11-1, the J gene TRBJ2-1; TRBD2 matches at 7 bases. The V gene end was trimmed by 1 base and the J gene end by 8 bases; junction bases not matched to a gene: 5. The CDR3 is made up of 14 amino acids. Germline loops: CDR1 SGHAT, CDR2 FQDESV (reference sequence). The DNA of the CDR3 is TGTGCCAGCAGCTTAGGGCGGGAGACGGATGAGCAGTTCTTC. Its translation: CASSLGRETDEQFF.

A word on this clonotype: At one end the junction does not follow the germline gene, possibly because of a read error. The chain carries TRBV12-3 or TRBV12-4 and TRBJ1-2; 7 nucleotides agree with TRBD1. CDR3 length: 14 residues. As DNA, the CDR3 is TGTGCCAACACCGCCGACAGGGAGGGGTATGGCTACACGTTC. Translated: CANTADREGYGYTF.

Of note for this clonotype: Sequence at one end of the junction differs from germline and may be a read error. This chain links TRBV29-1 with TRBJ2-5, with TRBD1 matching over 9 bases. CDR3 size: 13 residues. Germline V CDR1 and CDR2: SQVTM, ANQGSEA. CDR3 DNA sequence: TGCAGTGTTGTACAGGGGGCTGCGGAGACCCGGTACTTC. It specifies CSVVQGAAETRYF.